This TCR beta chain was recovered during a study of T cells after posttransplantation cyclophosphamide. Trimming cost V 7 bases and J 4 bases; bases outside gene matches: 6. The V gene's germline CDR1 is MNHNY and CDR2 SVGAGI (reference sequence). The length of the CDR3 is 15 residues. Study-level findings and limits: Blood and skin or GI T cell repertoires showed limited TRB overlap. After PTCy, TRB diversity resembled that of CNI/methotrexate controls. Later post-transplant blood repertoires were often dominated by donor CD8+ memory clones.

A marrow graft followed busulfan-fludarabine conditioning, with cyclophosphamide on days +3 and +4. A remark on this clone: Its antigen is still unknown.

Assay: immunoSEQ multiplex PCR; the TCRdb copy retains only in-frame clones and omits some. The top ten clones hold roughly 8.1% of a sample with around 37,000 clones, just under 80% of them seen once. The source material was CD4+ T cells sorted from blood, sampled 1903 days after a stem cell transplant with posttransplant cyclophosphamide. This receptor was obtained from a female patient in her thirties or forties who received an allogeneic stem cell transplant from a related donor, was CMV-positive, and had no GVHD. These T cells may partly come from the graft donor. V is TRBV6-6 and J is TRBJ1-6, with TRBD1 identical over 8 bases. CDR3 protein: CASTETGVYNSPLHF. The CDR3, as DNA: TGTGCCAGCACCGAGACAGGGGTTTATAATTCACCCCTCCACTTT.